This T cell receptor (beta chain) emerged from a study of blood T cell repertoires in COVID-19. Across the whole study: T cells, B-cell-depleted T cells, or PBMCs supplied cDNA or gDNA.

Looked up from germline, CDR1 is KGHSH and CDR2 is LQKENI. V lost 3 bases to trimming and J lost 5 bases; unmatched junction nucleotides: 5. This CDR3 is 14 amino acids long. Original processing notes: Amplifying reference gene primers gave estimates of nucleated cell counts. TCRdb keeps only in-frame clones here, not all; method: immunoSEQ multiplex PCR. That table gives V, J and clone size, and the DNA gave D and trimming. The table shows fewer than 130,000 clones, with roughly 84% occurring only once. Material for sequencing was peripheral blood. The receptor was isolated from a human donor in a cohort sampled during active COVID-19. This sequence joins TRBV18 and TRBJ2-7; 9 nucleotides match TRBD1. CDR3: CASSPRTGEDEQYF. The CDR3 region has the DNA TGTGCCAGCTCACCCAGGACAGGGGAAGACGAGCAGTACTTC.